These 22 T cell receptor beta chains originate from one sample sequenced in a study of blood T cell repertoires in COVID-19. TCRdb's copy holds only in-frame clones and misses some; the assay was immunoSEQ multiplex PCR. The sample includes 60,000 or so clones, roughly 74% of them seen just once. The sequencing sample was made of peripheral blood. Every receptor here comes from a woman older than 75 with acute or convalescent COVID-19.

The gene calls are TRBV5-1 and TRBJ2-1; a possible D gene is TRBD1 (6 bases). This CDR3 contains 14 residues. The ends were cut back, 6 bases at V and 3 bases at J, with 13 bases in the middle. Germline V gene sequence: CDR1 SGHRS, CDR2 YFSETQ. CDR3 nucleotide sequence: TGCGCCAGCACTTTACAGGGTAACTACAATGAGCAGTTCTTC. It yields the protein CASTLQGNYNEQFF.

V usage is TRBV6-5 and J usage is TRBJ2-3; 10 nucleotides align to TRBD1. The CDR3 covers 15 residues. With V trimmed by 6 bases and J by 5 bases, 8 bases remained unmatched. CDR1 is MNHEY and CDR2 is SVGAGI in the germline V gene. The CDR3 DNA reads TGTGCCAGCAGCGACAGGGGGCGGCGGGAAGATACGCAGTATTTT. Its protein product is CASSDRGRREDTQYF.

The V and J genes are TRBV7-2 and TRBJ2-2; 9 bases line up with TRBD2. CDR1 and CDR2 (germline): SGHTA, FQGNSA. There are 19 residues in the CDR3. Trimming took 0 bases from V and 5 from J; bases not matched to a gene: 13. The DNA for the CDR3 is TGTGCCAGCAGCTTAGCGCTCTGGGCGGGAGGGCCGGGTACCGGGGAGCTGTTTTTT. This translates into CASSLALWAGGPGTGELFF. The variable domain in full, with the rest retrieved from reference TRBV7-2 and TRBJ2-2, is GAGVSQSPSNKVTEKGKDVELRCDPISGHTALYWYRQSLGQGLEFLIYFQGNSAPDKSGLPSDRFSAERTGGSVSTLTIQRTQQEDSAVYLCASSLALWAGGPGTGELFFGEGSRLTVL.

The rearrangement links TRBV18 to TRBJ1-1; unclear D gene. This CDR3 is 16 amino acids long. The ends were cut back, 1 base at V and 1 base at J, with 13 bases in the middle. Germline V gene lookup returns CDR1 KGHSH and CDR2 LQKENI. The CDR3, as DNA: TGTGCCAGCTCACCACAAGAGGGATTGGAGAACACTGAAGCTTTCTTT. It is translated as CASSPQEGLENTEAFF.

The genes are TRBV4-1 and TRBJ1-6; 7 nucleotides line up with TRBD1. Germline V gene sequence: CDR1 MGHRA, CDR2 YSYEKL. V shed 0 bases, J shed 7 bases, and the junction held 0 bases outside the gene matches. The CDR3 contains 14 residues. In DNA form, the CDR3 reads TGCGCCAGCAGCCAAGACAGGGGGAATTCACCCCTCCACTTT. Its translation: CASSQDRGNSPLHF.

The chain is built from TRBV28 and TRBJ2-1, with D perhaps TRBD2 (5 bases). V dropped 4 bases and J dropped 1 base, with 17 bases sitting between them. The CDR3 runs to 17 residues. Germline loops: CDR1 MDHEN, CDR2 SYDVKM. The CDR3 here is CASSSGVGVTSYNEQFF. CDR3 DNA sequence: TGTGCCAGCAGTTCCGGAGTGGGAGTTACGTCCTACAATGAGCAGTTCTTC.

The rearrangement uses TRBV2 and TRBJ2-2; 10 nucleotides line up with TRBD2. CDR3 length: 17 amino acids. Germline V gene lookup returns CDR1 SNHLY and CDR2 FYNNEI. V lost 7 bases, J lost 6 bases, and 14 bases stayed unmatched. CDR3 protein: CASTSAGSSGSAGELFF. As DNA, the CDR3 is TGTGCCAGCACCTCCGCGGGGTCTAGCGGGAGTGCCGGGGAGCTGTTTTTT.

The table lists this clone with a count of one. The J gene is TRBJ2-6, the V gene TRBV29-1; D remains ambiguous. The V gene lost 5 bases and the J gene lost 0 bases, with 8 bases spanning the gap. The CDR3 length is 14 residues. Germline loops: CDR1 SQVTM, CDR2 ANQGSEA. The CDR3 spells CSVSTVSGANVLTF. In nucleotides, the CDR3 is TGCAGCGTTTCTACCGTCTCTGGGGCCAACGTCCTGACTTTC.

The V call is TRBV4-2, the J call TRBJ2-7; tentative D call: TRBD1 (5 bases). The germline V gene has CDR1 LGHNA and CDR2 YNFKEQ. V lost 1 base, J lost 6 bases, and 16 bases lay in between. There are 15 residues in the CDR3. The CDR3 reads CASSQVIPQGGEQYF. The CDR3 DNA follows: TGTGCCAGCAGCCAAGTCATTCCGCAGGGTGGCGAGCAGTACTTC.

The V and J genes are TRBV5-1 and TRBJ2-2; D might be TRBD1 (6 bases). Trimming removed 2 bases at V and 5 bases at J, with 13 bases between. The CDR3 loop spans 15 amino acids. The germline V gene has CDR1 SGHRS and CDR2 YFSETQ. The CDR3 sequence is CASSLQGLPTGELFF. The CDR3 DNA is TGCGCCAGCAGCTTACAGGGTTTGCCGACCGGGGAGCTGTTTTTT.

The chain combines TRBV29-1 with TRBJ1-1, with D tentatively TRBD1 (5 bases). CDR3 length: 12 residues. Trimming took 0 bases from V and 11 from J, leaving 13 bases between them. Germline CDR1 SQVTM, CDR2 ANQGSEA. The CDR3 is CSVEERGYVAFF. As DNA, the CDR3 is TGCAGCGTTGAAGAAAGGGGATACGTGGCTTTCTTT.

V gene TRBV5-1 combines with J gene TRBJ2-2, with 7 nucleotides matching TRBD2. Germline V gene data show CDR1 as SGHRS and CDR2 as YFSETQ. CDR3 length: 16 residues. With V trimmed by 0 bases and J by 10 bases, 12 bases remained unmatched. The CDR3 DNA sequence: TGCGCCAGCAGCTTGGCTAGCGGAGGAGTGGTAGAGGAGCTGTTTTTT. This encodes CASSLASGGVVEELFF.

This chain connects TRBV9 to TRBJ2-7; 10 bases fit TRBD2. Germline lookup yields CDR1 SGDLS and CDR2 YYNGEE. Losses at the gene ends were 3 bases for V and 3 bases for J; bases not matched to a gene: 3. CDR3 size: 14 residues. DNA of the CDR3: TGTGCCAGCAGCGCAAGGACTAGCGGCTACGAGCAGTACTTC. It yields the protein CASSARTSGYEQYF.

Only a few counts were recorded for this clone. The chain has TRBV7-9 and TRBJ1-5; a weak D match, TRBD1 (5 bases). CDR1 is SEHNR and CDR2 is FQNEAQ in the germline V gene (reference sequence). V was shortened by 1 base and J by 2 bases, with 15 bases between the two germline ends. The CDR3 runs 17 residues. CDR3 bases: TGTGCCAGCAGCTTAGACGGGGGAGGGCACGGCAATCAGCCCCAGCATTTT. This gives the protein CASSLDGGGHGNQPQHF.

This clone came up once. The V call is TRBV7-9, the J call TRBJ2-6; 8 nucleotides line up with TRBD1. V was clipped by 5 bases and J by 11 bases; unmatched bases: 8. The CDR3 has 14 residues. The germline CDR1 and CDR2 sequences are SEHNR and FQNEAQ (reference sequence). The chain's CDR3 is CASSPGQGRDVLTF. Written as DNA, the CDR3 is TGTGCCAGCAGCCCCGGACAGGGAAGGGACGTCCTGACTTTC.

The gene calls are TRBV7-2 and TRBJ1-1, with 11 nucleotides matching TRBD1. Germline lookup yields CDR1 SGHTA and CDR2 FQGNSA. The CDR3 consists of 15 residues. Trimming cost V 3 bases and J 3 bases; bases outside gene matches: 3. The CDR3 coding sequence is TGTGCCAGCAGCTTGGACAGGGGGCGGGACACTGAAGCTTTCTTT. It encodes CASSLDRGRDTEAFF.

This chain links TRBV10-3 with TRBJ2-3; 10 positions agree with TRBD2. The germline V gene encodes CDR1 ENHRY and CDR2 SYGVKD. V was pared by 4 bases and J by 3 bases, with 4 bases of the junction left unmatched. CDR3 length: 15 residues. CDR3 region: CAISVEGLATDTQYF. The DNA for the CDR3 is TGTGCCATCAGTGTAGAGGGACTAGCGACAGATACGCAGTATTTT.

This chain links TRBV7-8 with TRBJ2-7; 15 bases align to TRBD2. This CDR3 region has 16 residues. V trimming: 1 base; J trimming: 5 bases; junction bases outside the gene matches: 3. Germline CDR1 and CDR2: SGHVS and FQNEAQ. CDR3 residues: CASSLGTSGRAHEQYF. DNA for the CDR3: TGTGCCAGCAGCTTAGGGACTAGCGGGAGGGCCCACGAGCAGTACTTC.

The chain recombines TRBV18 with TRBJ2-2, with a tentative D call TRBD1 (6 bases). The CDR3 has 12 residues. CDR1 is KGHSH, CDR2 LQKENI, per germline. V was trimmed by 5 bases and J by 7 bases, leaving 8 bases between them. CDR3 nucleotides: TGTGCCAGCTCAGCAGGGGTCGGGGAGCTGTTTTTT. Translating it yields CASSAGVGELFF.

This clone came up once. The rearrangement uses TRBV29-1 and TRBJ2-3, with 15 bases lining up with TRBD2. The V gene's germline CDR1 is SQVTM and CDR2 ANQGSEA. Trimming cost V 4 bases and J 0 bases; bases outside gene matches: 5. The CDR3 extends over 17 amino acids. Here the CDR3 reads CSVGTSGRAGSTDTQYF. The CDR3 DNA reads as TGCAGCGTTGGGACTAGCGGGAGGGCCGGGAGCACAGATACGCAGTATTTT.

The chain joins TRBV9 to TRBJ2-7, with 7 bases lining up with TRBD2. V shed 0 bases, J shed 4 bases, and the junction held 4 bases outside the gene matches. The CDR3 consists of 14 residues. The germline V gene encodes CDR1 SGDLS and CDR2 YYNGEE. CDR3 protein: CASSVGVSGYEQYF. CDR3 nucleotides: TGTGCCAGCAGCGTAGGGGTTAGCGGGTACGAGCAGTACTTC. The whole variable domain, filled in from reference TRBV9 and TRBJ2-7, reads DSGVTQTPKHLITATGQRVTLRCSPRSGDLSVYWYQQSLDQGLQFLIQYYNGEERAKGNILERFSAQQFPDLHSELNLSSLELGDSALYFCASSVGVSGYEQYFGPGTRLTVT.

This clone was found a few times. The chain uses TRBV9 and TRBJ2-7; the D gene is possibly TRBD2 (5 bases). This CDR3 is 14 amino acids long. Germline V gene data show CDR1 as SGDLS and CDR2 as YYNGEE. Trimming left V 0 bases short and J 4 bases short, with 11 bases between. CDR3 in amino acids: CASSVGRVGYEQYF. The CDR3 bases are TGTGCCAGCAGCGTAGGGCGGGTCGGTTACGAGCAGTACTTC.